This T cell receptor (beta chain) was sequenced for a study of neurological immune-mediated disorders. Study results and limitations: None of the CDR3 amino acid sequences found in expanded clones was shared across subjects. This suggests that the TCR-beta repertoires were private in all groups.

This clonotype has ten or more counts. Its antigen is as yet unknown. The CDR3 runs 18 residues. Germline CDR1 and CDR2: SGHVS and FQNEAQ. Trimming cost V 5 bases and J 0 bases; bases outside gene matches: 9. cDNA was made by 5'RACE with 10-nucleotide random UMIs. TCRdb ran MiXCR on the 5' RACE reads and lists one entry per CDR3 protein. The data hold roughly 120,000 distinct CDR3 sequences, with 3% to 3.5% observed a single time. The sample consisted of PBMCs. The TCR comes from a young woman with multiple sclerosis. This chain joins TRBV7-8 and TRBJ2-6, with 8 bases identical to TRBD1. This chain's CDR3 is CASSPFRDRSSGANVLTF. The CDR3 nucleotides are TGTGCCAGCAGCCCTTTCCGGGACAGGAGCTCTGGGGCCAACGTCCTGACTTTC.